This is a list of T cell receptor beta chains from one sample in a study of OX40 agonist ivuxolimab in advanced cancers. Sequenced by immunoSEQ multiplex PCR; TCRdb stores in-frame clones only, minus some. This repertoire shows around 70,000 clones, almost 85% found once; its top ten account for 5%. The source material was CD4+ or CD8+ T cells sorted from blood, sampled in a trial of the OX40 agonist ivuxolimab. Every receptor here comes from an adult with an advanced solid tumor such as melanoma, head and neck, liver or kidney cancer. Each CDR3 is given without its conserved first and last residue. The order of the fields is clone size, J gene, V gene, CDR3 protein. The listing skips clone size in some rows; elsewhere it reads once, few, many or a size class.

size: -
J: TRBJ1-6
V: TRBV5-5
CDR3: ASSSTNRFHH

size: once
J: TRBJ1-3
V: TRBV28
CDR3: ASRPALTGPQAGTIY

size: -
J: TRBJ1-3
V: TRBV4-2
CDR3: ASSLLGGAGNTIY

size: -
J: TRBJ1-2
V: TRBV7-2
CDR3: ASSAPPGTGWGYT

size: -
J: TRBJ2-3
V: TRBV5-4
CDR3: ASSLTSGGADTQY

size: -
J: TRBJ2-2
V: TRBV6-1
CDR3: ASTEPYSSIGELF

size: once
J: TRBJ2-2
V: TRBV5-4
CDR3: ASSWKKTGELF

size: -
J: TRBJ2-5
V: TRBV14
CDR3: ASSQDLGETQY

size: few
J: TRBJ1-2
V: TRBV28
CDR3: ASSFGEGYGYT

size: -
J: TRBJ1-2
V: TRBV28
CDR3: ASLPGGRNYGYT

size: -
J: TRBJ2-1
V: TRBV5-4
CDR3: ASSAKLGGGNEQF

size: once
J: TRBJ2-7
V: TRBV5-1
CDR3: ASSNPRGQGEQY

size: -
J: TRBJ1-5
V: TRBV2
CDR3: ASRRTGLSNQPQH

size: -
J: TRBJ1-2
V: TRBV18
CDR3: ASSQGAANYGYT

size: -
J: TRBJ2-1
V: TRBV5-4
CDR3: ASSYGRWAAYNEQF

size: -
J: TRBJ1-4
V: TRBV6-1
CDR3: ASSRNWGDEKLF

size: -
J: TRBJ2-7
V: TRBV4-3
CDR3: ASSQGRPSYEQY

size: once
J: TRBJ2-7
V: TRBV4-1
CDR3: ASSLESYIYEQY

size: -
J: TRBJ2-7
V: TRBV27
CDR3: ASSRDSGFEQY

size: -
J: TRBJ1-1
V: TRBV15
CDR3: ATSREWRTEAF

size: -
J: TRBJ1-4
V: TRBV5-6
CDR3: ASSKTGTGTEKLF

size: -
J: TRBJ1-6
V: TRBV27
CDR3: ASSRYPTGFNSPLH

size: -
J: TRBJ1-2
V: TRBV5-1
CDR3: ASSRDRGGGYT

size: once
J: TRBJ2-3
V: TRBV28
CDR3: ASSSRVLDTQY

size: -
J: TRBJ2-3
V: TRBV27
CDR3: ASSFSSGLRSDTQY

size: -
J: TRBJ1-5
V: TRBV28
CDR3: ASSLSGQGFQPQH

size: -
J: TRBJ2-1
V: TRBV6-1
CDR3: ASRVLDSYNEQF

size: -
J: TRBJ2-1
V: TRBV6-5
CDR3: ASSPLTSGSNEQF

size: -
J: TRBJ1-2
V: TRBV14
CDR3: ASSQAGHGYT